These 9 T cell receptor beta chains came from one sample sequenced in a study of blood T cell repertoires in COVID-19. Only in-frame clones appear in the TCRdb table, and some are missing; sequencing was by immunoSEQ multiplex PCR. The sample carries under 60,000 clones, about 83% recorded once. Material for sequencing was peripheral blood. These receptors all stem from a human donor in a cohort sampled during active COVID-19.

This sequence joins TRBV4-1 and TRBJ2-5, with a weak D call TRBD2 (6 bases). CDR1 is MGHRA, CDR2 YSYEKL, per germline. V dropped 0 bases and J dropped 1 base, with 15 bases sitting between them. The CDR3 is 17 residues long. The CDR3 nucleotides read TGCGCCAGCAGCCAAGATGGAAATGGAGGGCTCCAAGAGACCCAGTACTTC. Amino acid sequence: CASSQDGNGGLQETQYF.

This clone was recorded only once. V and J are TRBV18 and TRBJ2-5, with 9 nucleotides matching TRBD1. With 2 bases clipped from V and 5 bases from J, the junction kept 6 bases outside the gene matches. The CDR3 consists of 15 residues. Germline V gene data show CDR1 as KGHSH and CDR2 as LQKENI. CDR3 bases: TGTGCCAGCTCACCAGGGACAGGGTCCGTTGAGACCCAGTACTTC. It codes for CASSPGTGSVETQYF.

This clone appeared a single time. The chain has TRBV10-3 and TRBJ2-2; TRBD2 matches at 8 bases. Trimming at V came to 10 bases and at J to 6 bases, leaving 10 bases not matched to a gene. Germline V gene sequence: CDR1 ENHRY, CDR2 SYGVKD. The CDR3 sequence is 14 residues long. The CDR3 region is CATKTSERAGELFF. The CDR3 coding sequence is TGTGCCACCAAGACTAGCGAGAGGGCCGGGGAGCTGTTTTTT.

The genes are TRBV6-1 and TRBJ2-5; D is uncertain. The V and J ends lost 2 bases and 5 bases respectively, with 18 bases between them. Per the germline V gene, CDR1 is MNHNS and CDR2 is SASEGT. This CDR3 spans 16 amino acids. This chain's CDR3 is CASSESRGGSWETQYF. CDR3 nucleotides: TGTGCCAGCAGTGAAAGCCGTGGCGGATCGTGGGAGACCCAGTACTTC.

This chain connects TRBV9 to TRBJ2-7; 8 nucleotides agree with TRBD2. The trim removed 4 bases at V and 5 bases at J, leaving 5 bases unmatched. Germline V lookup: CDR1 SGDLS, CDR2 YYNGEE. This CDR3 region has 13 residues. CDR3 nucleotides: TGTGCCAGCAGCTCTCGGGGGGGGAACGAGCAGTACTTC. Protein product: CASSSRGGNEQYF.

The V call is TRBV7-2, the J call TRBJ2-7; no clear D. Looked up from germline, CDR1 is SGHTA and CDR2 is FQGNSA. This CDR3 has 12 residues. Trimming left V 5 bases short and J 7 bases short, with 12 bases between. The CDR3 spells CASSQGGGEQYF. CDR3 nucleotide sequence: TGTGCCAGCAGCCAAGGCGGCGGTGAGCAGTACTTC.

The rearrangement uses TRBV19 and TRBJ1-4, with D maybe TRBD1 (5 bases). V lost 1 base, J lost 8 bases, and 11 bases lay in between. Germline CDR1 and CDR2: LNHDA and SQIVND (reference sequence). CDR3 length: 14 residues. CDR3: CASSIGQGREKLFF. CDR3 nucleotides: TGTGCCAGTAGTATAGGCCAGGGTCGCGAAAAACTGTTTTTT.

This rearrangement joins TRBV24-1 to TRBJ1-1, with TRBD1 as a possible D gene (6 bases). Deletions cut 5 bases from V and 3 bases from J, with 15 bases between. CDR1 and CDR2 from the germline V gene are KGHDR and SFDVKD. The CDR3 has 15 residues. CDR3: CATSGKQGGDTEAFF. CDR3 DNA sequence: TGTGCCACCAGTGGTAAACAGGGAGGGGACACTGAAGCTTTCTTT.

V usage is TRBV7-9 and J usage is TRBJ2-7, with D perhaps TRBD2 (6 bases). In germline, CDR1 is SEHNR, CDR2 FQNEAQ (reference sequence). This CDR3 region has 13 residues. V gave up 8 bases and J gave up 2 bases, with 13 bases separating them. In DNA, the CDR3 is TGTGCCAGCGGAGGGACTTATACCTACGAGCAGTACTTC. Amino acid sequence: CASGGTYTYEQYF.